Below, one T cell receptor beta chain is given with its context. This clone was seen only a few times. The target of this receptor is not known. Base qualities are not at hand, and no much larger clone is one base apart. The data originate from a study of vaccination effects on CD4 cells after COVID-19 (dated by TCRdb to 2022 to 2024). Notes on the research overall: To identify antigen-specific CD4+ T cell clonotypes by their expansion, the ViraFEST assay first stimulated PBMC with viral peptide pools and then applied TCR sequencing. Post-vaccine samples across the study were collected a median of 72 days after the second dose, with a range of 14 to 241. About 1.8 million PBMC per well were cultured with around 10 ug/ml peptides in IMDM containing about 5% human AB serum, about 9 IU/ml IL-2 and gentamicin. The study compared SARS-CoV-2 spike-specific CD4+ TCR repertoires before and after mRNA vaccination in COVID-19 convalescent patients and infection-naive vaccine recipients. A total of 10 COVID-19 convalescent patients and a few SARS-CoV-2-naive healthy vaccine recipients were included in the full study. Cultures from other donors in the study were sequenced using the Oncomine TCR Beta short-read assay on an Illumina iSeq 100. Broader findings and caveats from the paper: Among healthy vaccine recipients, nearly all vaccine-induced clones were SARS-CoV-2 mono-reactive, and just 1 of 255 was cross-reactive with common cold coronaviruses. The study was limited by a small number of convalescent patients, and early post-infection timepoints were lacking. At late post-vaccination timepoints, both infection-induced and vaccine-induced clones showed marked clonal contraction, consistent with waning T cell responses.

Libraries were constructed by the immunoSEQ multiplex PCR assay. DNA from the cultured and isolated CD4+ T cells underwent TCR beta CDR3 sequencing. Under the source paper's analysis protocol: Non-productive TCR sequences were removed and reads were trimmed to the CDR3 region, keeping CDR3s of at least 7 amino acids. The MANAFEST web app was used to pick out antigen-specific clonotypes by comparing their expansion in peptide wells with that in reference cultures. To count as positive, a clone had to show expansion at FDR<0.05 compared with the reference and with all other wells, an odds ratio above 5, and a frequency above 0.1% in two replicate wells. Clonotypes significantly expanded in SARS-CoV-2 spike wells and in at least one common cold coronavirus spike condition were defined as cross-reactive. Levenshtein distance calculated with the stringdist R package was used to assess CDR3 similarity, and unrooted trees were constructed with ape in R 3.6.1. TCRdb stores this immuneACCESS table with in-frame sequences only. Part of the clones is absent; in the studies checked, under half of the shortfall reflects unresolved V genes, and no reason is known for the rest. D and trimming come from the DNA, and the V and J calls and clone size come from that table. The sample has about 40,000 clones on record, more than 65% of them singletons. More than 7% of the sample goes to the ten largest clones.

After more than 9 days of culture, CD4+ T cells were isolated with the EasySep CD4+ T cell isolation kit. Each participant received two doses of an mRNA SARS-CoV-2 vaccine, either BNT162b2 or mRNA-1273. None of the healthy vaccine recipients had a prior SARS-CoV-2 infection, which was confirmed by nucleocapsid antibody tests that came back negative both before and after vaccination. Half of the culture medium was replaced with fresh IL-2-containing medium on days 3 and 7. Each peptide stimulation condition was cultured in triplicate wells unless otherwise noted. Using Ficoll-Paque Plus gradient centrifugation, PBMC were separated from whole blood and then either used fresh or cryopreserved at -140C. Genomic DNA was extracted from cultured CD4+ T cells with the QIAamp micro DNA kit. This receptor was obtained from a human donor who received a COVID-19 vaccine. The sequences come from CD4+ T cells from PBMCs cultured without peptide, collected after COVID-19 vaccination.

The DNA sequence is given as TGTGCCAGCAGCTCTCACGGGACTGAATACGAGCAGTACTTC. Its amino acids are CASSSHGTEYEQYF. Recombination connected TRBV7-8 to TRBJ2-7, with a tentative D gene TRBD2 over 6 matching bases. Taken from cysteine to phenylalanine, the CDR3 has 14 residues. Only CDR3 DNA is held: 42 bases, read in frame from base 1. Sequences SGHVS (CDR1) and FQNEAQ (CDR2) are obtained from the germline V gene. V gives up 4 bases and J gives up 4 bases, and the segment between their germline ends measures 14 bases.